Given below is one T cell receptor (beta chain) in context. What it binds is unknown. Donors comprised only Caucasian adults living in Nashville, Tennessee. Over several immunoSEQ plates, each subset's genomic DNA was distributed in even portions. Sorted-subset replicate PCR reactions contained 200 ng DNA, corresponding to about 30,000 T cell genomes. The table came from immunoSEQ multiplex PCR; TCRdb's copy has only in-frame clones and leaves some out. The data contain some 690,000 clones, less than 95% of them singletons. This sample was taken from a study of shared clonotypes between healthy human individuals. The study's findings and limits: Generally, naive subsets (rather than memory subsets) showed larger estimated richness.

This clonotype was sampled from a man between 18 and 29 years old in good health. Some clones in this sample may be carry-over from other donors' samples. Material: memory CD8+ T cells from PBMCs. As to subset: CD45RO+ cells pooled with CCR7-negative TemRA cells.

The CDR3 sequence: CASHPRRGNVDTQYF. Written as DNA, the CDR3 is TGTGCCAGCCACCCCCGGCGGGGGAACGTAGATACGCAGTATTTT. This sequence joins TRBV5-4 and TRBJ2-3; 7 nucleotides match TRBD2. Germline CDR1 and CDR2: SGHNT and YYREEE (reference sequence). Trimming took 7 bases from V and 5 from J; bases not matched to a gene: 13. The CDR3 runs 15 residues.